These 27 T cell receptor beta chains originate from one sample sequenced in a study of shared T cell receptors in the human thymus. Data came from immunoSEQ multiplex PCR; TCRdb stores just in-frame clones and leaves some out. Here the sample spans some 640,000 clones, more than 70% being singletons. These data were also filed under a second study, of human thymus T cells.

Sequenced sample: thymocytes. Receptors were obtained from a boy under two years old with a congenital heart defect.

The rearrangement links TRBV10-3 to TRBJ1-2, with 9 bases lining up with TRBD1. CDR3 length equals 13 residues. The junction had 12 bases not matched to a gene; V was cut back by 11 bases and J by 8 bases. Germline V CDR1 and CDR2: ENHRY, SYGVKD. CDR3 DNA sequence: TGTGCCGCGAACAGGGGGCTGCTCCGAGGCTACACCTTC. Translation: CAANRGLLRGYTF.

This rearrangement joins TRBV4-3 to TRBJ2-5; 8 bases align to TRBD2. Germline-derived CDR1 and CDR2 are LGHNA and YSLEER. J gave up 5 bases and V 4 bases, and 12 bases lay outside the gene matches. The CDR3 totals 16 residues. The CDR3 loop reads CASSLKSGGGRETQYF. CDR3 nucleotides: TGCGCCAGCAGCCTAAAGAGCGGGGGAGGGAGGGAGACCCAGTACTTC.

J is TRBJ1-2 and V is TRBV5-6; 8 positions match TRBD1. The trim removed 1 base at V and 8 bases at J, leaving 4 bases unmatched. This CDR3 comprises 13 residues. Germline CDR1 and CDR2: SGHDT and YYEEEE. As DNA, the CDR3 is TGTGCCAGCAGCTTGAGGACAGGGTTCGGCTACACCTTC. Encoded protein: CASSLRTGFGYTF.

The chain links TRBV9 to TRBJ1-4; 7 nucleotides line up with TRBD1. Germline V lookup: CDR1 SGDLS, CDR2 YYNGEE. The CDR3 is 18 residues long. Trimming at V came to 3 bases and at J to 0 bases, leaving 11 bases not matched to a gene. CDR3 sequence reads: CASSGDRELKTTNEKLFF. The DNA of the CDR3 is TGTGCCAGCAGCGGAGACAGGGAACTAAAAACAACTAATGAAAAACTGTTTTTT.

The chain has TRBV6-6 and TRBJ2-7; D perhaps matches TRBD1 (5 bases). CDR3 length: 13 amino acids. The V end was cut by 8 bases, the J end by 2 bases, with 13 bases between. Germline values: CDR1 MNHNY, CDR2 SVGAGI (reference sequence). The CDR3 bases are TGTGCCAGCTCTGACAGAGATACCTACGAGCAGTACTTC. Translated, it gives CASSDRDTYEQYF.

This chain connects TRBV4-3 to TRBJ1-4; TRBD1 might be the D (5 bases). Germline CDR1 LGHNA, CDR2 YSLEER. The CDR3 consists of 16 residues. Trimming removed 1 base at V and 4 bases at J, with 13 bases between. The CDR3 DNA is TGCGCCAGCAGCCAAGGCCGACAGAAACTTAATGAAAAACTGTTTTTT. Amino acids: CASSQGRQKLNEKLFF.

The rearrangement links TRBV18 to TRBJ2-3; weak D call: TRBD2 (6 bases). Deletions cut 3 bases from V and 4 bases from J, with 17 bases between. This CDR3 is 16 amino acids long. Germline V CDR1 and CDR2: KGHSH, LQKENI. CDR3 sequence: CASSPTTRSSPDTQYF. The CDR3 coding sequence is TGTGCCAGCTCACCCACGACTAGATCCTCACCAGATACGCAGTATTTT.

The chain combines TRBV7-2 with TRBJ1-1; TRBD1 matches at 12 bases. The CDR3 runs to 16 residues. The ends lost 1 base at V and 3 bases at J; junction bases unmatched: 3. CDR1 is SGHTA, CDR2 FQGNSA, per germline. Here the CDR3 reads CASSLGDRGRDTEAFF. The CDR3 nucleotides read TGTGCCAGCAGCTTAGGGGACAGGGGGCGGGACACTGAAGCTTTCTTT. Using reference TRBV7-2 and TRBJ1-1 for the parts outside the CDR3, the full variable domain is GAGVSQSPSNKVTEKGKDVELRCDPISGHTALYWYRQSLGQGLEFLIYFQGNSAPDKSGLPSDRFSAERTGGSVSTLTIQRTQQEDSAVYLCASSLGDRGRDTEAFFGQGTRLTVV.

This chain joins TRBV7-2 and TRBJ2-6, with D possibly being TRBD2 (7 bases). V was pared by 0 bases and J by 2 bases, with 8 bases between. Germline loops: CDR1 SGHTA, CDR2 FQGNSA. This CDR3 spans 16 amino acids. CDR3 region: CASSLAGGPGANVLTF. The CDR3, as DNA: TGTGCCAGCAGCTTAGCGGGGGGGCCTGGGGCCAACGTCCTGACTTTC. Drawing the rest from reference TRBV7-2 and TRBJ2-6, the complete variable domain is GAGVSQSPSNKVTEKGKDVELRCDPISGHTALYWYRQSLGQGLEFLIYFQGNSAPDKSGLPSDRFSAERTGGSVSTLTIQRTQQEDSAVYLCASSLAGGPGANVLTFGAGSRLTVL.

With regard to this clone: This specimen includes other DNA sequences encoding the same CDR3. This chain joins TRBV28 and TRBJ1-1; 8 bases match TRBD1. Germline CDR1 MDHEN, CDR2 SYDVKM. V lost 6 bases to trimming and J lost 4 bases; unmatched junction nucleotides: 4. The CDR3 has 13 residues. The CDR3 nucleotides are TGTGCCAGCAGCCTAACAGGGGGCACTGAAGCTTTCTTT. This codes for CASSLTGGTEAFF.

In this sample, this clone turned up a few times. This chain links TRBV28 with TRBJ2-7; 7 bases align to TRBD2. Per germline, CDR1 MDHEN and CDR2 SYDVKM. The CDR3 has 14 amino acids. Trimming took 7 bases from V and 3 from J; bases not matched to a gene: 9. In DNA form, the CDR3 reads TGTGCCAGCATTCCTAGCGGCCACTTCTACGAGCAGTACTTC. Translation: CASIPSGHFYEQYF.

This rearrangement joins TRBV7-2 to TRBJ2-2; maybe TRBD1 (5 bases). Looked up from germline, CDR1 is SGHTA and CDR2 is FQGNSA. The V end was cut by 1 base, the J end by 7 bases, with 25 bases between. The CDR3 runs to 19 residues. The CDR3 loop reads CASSLVPAGLGMINGELFF. CDR3 DNA sequence: TGTGCCAGCAGCTTAGTTCCGGCAGGGCTTGGTATGATTAACGGGGAGCTGTTTTTT.

In DNA, the CDR3 is TGTGCGTCGACCTTCCACAGGGGGCAGCCCCAGCATTTT. It encodes CASTFHRGQPQHF. The V and J genes are TRBV28 and TRBJ1-5; 8 bases map to TRBD1. Germline assignment: CDR1 MDHEN and CDR2 SYDVKM. The CDR3 runs to 13 residues.

This chain connects TRBV19 to TRBJ2-5, with 8 bases fitting TRBD1. In germline, CDR1 is LNHDA, CDR2 SQIVND (reference sequence). The CDR3 is made up of 15 amino acids. The J segment lost 5 bases and the V segment lost 6 bases, leaving 11 bases of the junction unmatched. The CDR3 region is CASSPGQGIRETQYF. The CDR3 nucleotides read TGTGCCAGTAGCCCCGGACAGGGTATTAGGGAGACCCAGTACTTC.

On this clone: This specimen includes other DNA sequences encoding the same CDR3. The gene calls are TRBV28 and TRBJ2-7; a weak D match, TRBD2 (6 bases). Trimming removed 6 bases at V and 0 bases at J, with 9 bases between. This CDR3 comprises 13 residues. Germline V gene lookup returns CDR1 MDHEN and CDR2 SYDVKM. CDR3 DNA: TGTGCCAGCAGCTTGGGACTCTCCTACGAGCAGTACTTC. Its translation is CASSLGLSYEQYF.

The rearrangement links TRBV27 to TRBJ2-3, with 12 bases aligning to TRBD2. V shed 4 bases and J 0 bases; nucleotides not matched to a gene: 14. Germline V gene data show CDR1 as MNHEY and CDR2 as SMNVEV (reference sequence). This CDR3 spans 20 amino acids. DNA for the CDR3: TGTGCCAGCAGTTCAACCCGACTAGCGGGAGTCAGAAGGAGCACAGATACGCAGTATTTT. Translated: CASSSTRLAGVRRSTDTQYF.

The CDR3 coding sequence is TGTGCCAGCAGCTTAGAGGCAGGCCAAGAGACCCAGTACTTC. Amino acid sequence: CASSLEAGQETQYF. This chain connects TRBV7-6 to TRBJ2-5; unclear D gene. The CDR3 consists of 14 residues. Per germline, CDR1 SGHVS and CDR2 FNYEAQ. V was trimmed by 1 base and J by 1 base, leaving 7 bases between them.

The V gene is TRBV4-3, the J gene TRBJ2-7; the match to TRBD2 covers 12 bases. This CDR3 is 18 amino acids long. CDR1 and CDR2 from the germline V gene are LGHNA and YSLEER. The J segment lost 5 bases and the V segment lost 4 bases, leaving 15 bases of the junction unmatched. This CDR3 reads CASSLGTSGWPGSHEQYF. The CDR3 DNA is TGCGCCAGCAGCCTCGGGACTAGCGGGTGGCCGGGTTCCCACGAGCAGTACTTC.

V gene TRBV4-3 combines with J gene TRBJ2-3, with 14 bases identical to TRBD2. Germline values: CDR1 LGHNA, CDR2 YSLEER. The CDR3 is 22 amino acids. After removal of 0 bases from V and 4 bases from J, the junction contained 18 bases not matched to a gene. The CDR3 bases are TGCGCCAGCAGCCAAGATGAAAGGACTAGCGGGAGGAGTGAGTATCTACCAGATACGCAGTATTTT. Translated: CASSQDERTSGRSEYLPDTQYF.

This clone occurred once. The chain employs TRBV4-3 and TRBJ2-5, with D possibly TRBD2 on 5 matching bases. Germline V gives CDR1 LGHNA, CDR2 YSLEER. V was trimmed by 1 base and J by 2 bases, leaving 11 bases between them. The CDR3 runs to 15 residues. DNA of the CDR3: TGCGCCAGCAGCCAAGTGTGCGGGCCACAAGAGACCCAGTACTTC. Translation gives CASSQVCGPQETQYF.

CDR3 region: CASSLVPLPQGTQYF. The CDR3 DNA follows: TGTGCCAGCAGCTTGGTCCCCCTCCCTCAGGGGACGCAGTATTTT. The rearrangement joins TRBV5-4 to TRBJ2-3, with D maybe TRBD1 (6 bases). V gave up 0 bases and J gave up 9 bases, with 17 bases separating them. Per germline, CDR1 SGHNT and CDR2 YYREEE (reference sequence). This CDR3 contains 15 residues.

The chain uses TRBV5-6 and TRBJ2-3, with D hard to call. The CDR3 is 13 amino acids. Germline V lookup: CDR1 SGHDT, CDR2 YYEEEE. Trimming took 5 bases from V and 5 from J, leaving 12 bases between them. The CDR3 loop reads CASRPRVVDTQYF. CDR3 DNA: TGTGCCAGCAGACCCCGGGTAGTAGATACGCAGTATTTT.

The rearrangement joins TRBV6-5 to TRBJ2-7; TRBD1 agrees at 8 bases. Germline V CDR1 and CDR2: MNHEY, SVGAGI. CDR3 length: 15 amino acids. V shed 6 bases and J 3 bases; nucleotides not matched to a gene: 10. CDR3 DNA sequence: TGTGCCAGCAGATTTAGACAGGGGCCCAACTACGAGCAGTACTTC. The encoded protein is CASRFRQGPNYEQYF.

This rearrangement joins TRBV4-1 to TRBJ1-5, with D maybe TRBD1 (6 bases). The CDR3 has 19 amino acids. Trimming cost V 1 base and J 7 bases, with 26 bases left between them. Germline CDR1 MGHRA, CDR2 YSYEKL. In nucleotides, the CDR3 is TGCGCCAGCAGCCAAGTTTCGGTGGCGCCGGGGCAGGGGTCACAGCCCCAGCATTTT. Translating it yields CASSQVSVAPGQGSQPQHF.

The V call is TRBV28, the J call TRBJ2-1, with 7 bases that match TRBD1. J gave up 6 bases and V 4 bases, and 3 bases lay outside the gene matches. Germline CDR1 MDHEN, CDR2 SYDVKM. This CDR3 has 13 amino acids. The CDR3 DNA is TGTGCCAGCAGTTCGGGACAGATCAATGAGCAGTTCTTC. Its translation: CASSSGQINEQFF.

This sequence joins TRBV10-3 and TRBJ2-7, with TRBD2 matching 13 bases. V shed 8 bases, J shed 2 bases, and the junction held 12 bases outside the gene matches. CDR1 is ENHRY and CDR2 is SYGVKD in the germline V gene. The CDR3 sequence is 17 residues long. This chain's CDR3 is CAIFPGLAGEGPYEQYF. In DNA, the CDR3 is TGTGCCATCTTCCCAGGACTAGCGGGAGAGGGACCCTACGAGCAGTACTTC.

J is TRBJ2-2 and V is TRBV4-2; D unclear. In germline, CDR1 is LGHNA, CDR2 YNFKEQ. This CDR3 comprises 12 residues. Trimming pared 1 base from V and 10 bases from J, leaving 7 bases between. The CDR3 DNA reads as TGTGCCAGCAGCCAAGCGGGTATGGAGCTGTTTTTT. Its protein is CASSQAGMELFF.